Shown below are 18 T cell receptor beta chains from a single sample sequenced in a study of blood T cell repertoires in COVID-19. TCRdb keeps only in-frame clones here, not all; method: immunoSEQ multiplex PCR. Here the sample spans over 110,000 clones, just under 80% being singletons. The sequenced sample consisted of peripheral blood. The receptors come from a woman aged 60 to 75 with acute or convalescent COVID-19.

V is TRBV19 and J is TRBJ2-1; tentative D call: TRBD1 (6 bases). The length of the CDR3 is 12 residues. Germline assignment: CDR1 LNHDA and CDR2 SQIVND (reference sequence). The V gene lost 7 bases and the J gene lost 5 bases, with 9 bases spanning the gap. The chain's CDR3 is CASKQGHNEQFF. The DNA for the CDR3 is TGTGCCAGTAAACAGGGCCACAATGAGCAGTTCTTC.

This clone was recorded a few times. This rearrangement joins TRBV28 to TRBJ1-2; D is unclear. The CDR3 is 16 amino acids. V lost 4 bases and J lost 0, with 15 bases in between. Germline assignment: CDR1 MDHEN and CDR2 SYDVKM. CDR3 sequence: CASSSSGFGANYGYTF. The DNA of the CDR3 is TGTGCCAGCAGTTCATCCGGTTTCGGAGCTAACTATGGCTACACCTTC.

The chain carries TRBV6-1 and TRBJ2-6, with D perhaps matching TRBD2 (5 bases). Trimming cost V 3 bases and J 4 bases, with 13 bases left between them. CDR1 and CDR2 (germline): MNHNS, SASEGT. This CDR3 is built from 16 residues. The CDR3 loop reads CASSEEVGSGANVLTF. In nucleotides, the CDR3 is TGTGCCAGCAGTGAGGAGGTGGGCTCCGGGGCCAACGTCCTGACTTTC.

CDR3 sequence: CASSSRVTIRPLPYNEQFF. CDR3 nucleotides: TGTGCCAGCAGCTCGAGAGTTACTATACGCCCTCTTCCTTACAATGAGCAGTTCTTC. This rearrangement joins TRBV3-1 (or the pseudogene TRBV3-2) to TRBJ2-1; D is undetermined. The CDR3 contains 19 residues. CDR1 LGHDT and CDR2 YNNKEL come from the germline V gene (reference sequence). Trimming cost V 5 bases and J 4 bases, with 27 bases left between them.

The V call is TRBV28, the J call TRBJ1-6, with 8 bases lining up with TRBD1. Germline CDR1 is MDHEN and CDR2 is SYDVKM. The CDR3 runs 14 residues. The ends lost 5 bases at V and 6 bases at J; junction bases unmatched: 3. CDR3: CASSRQGTNSPLHF. CDR3 bases: TGTGCCAGCAGTAGACAGGGGACTAATTCACCCCTCCACTTT.

Details on this clone: The junction shows a germline mismatch at one end, possibly a read error. The V call is TRBV5-1, the J call TRBJ1-1, with TRBD1 matching over 8 bases. This CDR3 region has 14 residues. Germline CDR1 SGHRS, CDR2 YFSETQ. The CDR3: CASSLGQENTEAFF. The CDR3 DNA sequence: TGCGCCAGCAGTTTGGGACAGGAGAACACTGAAGCTTTCTTT.

The gene calls are TRBV5-1 and TRBJ2-2; 13 bases are a match to TRBD2. V dropped 3 bases and J dropped 0; count of bases not matched to a gene: 2. The CDR3 covers 17 residues. The V gene's germline CDR1 is SGHRS and CDR2 YFSETQ. CDR3: CASSSGTSGTNTGELFF. CDR3 DNA: TGCGCCAGCAGCTCAGGGACTAGCGGGACGAACACCGGGGAGCTGTTTTTT.

The gene calls are TRBV15 and TRBJ2-3; tentatively, D is TRBD2 (5 bases). Germline V gene sequence: CDR1 LNHNV, CDR2 YYDKDF (reference sequence). This CDR3 is 15 amino acids long. Trimming shortened V by 2 bases and J by 7 bases, and 16 bases separated the two germline ends. The CDR3 nucleotides are TGTGCCACCAGCAGATGGCGGGTGCAAAGTTATACGCAGTATTTT. It specifies CATSRWRVQSYTQYF.

This clone turned up a few times. The chain carries TRBV6-2 or TRBV6-3 and TRBJ1-1; 9 nucleotides line up with TRBD1. Trimming removed 4 bases from V and 0 bases from J; junction bases left unmatched: 12. The CDR3 length is 18 residues. Germline-derived CDR1 and CDR2 are MNHEY and SVGEGT. CDR3 DNA sequence: TGTGCCAGCAGTTCGAAGGCCGGGACAGGGTCGATGAACACTGAAGCTTTCTTT. As protein: CASSSKAGTGSMNTEAFF.

This clone appeared a few times. The chain recombines TRBV19 with TRBJ2-3; tentatively, D is TRBD1 (6 bases). Trimming removed 7 bases from V and 3 bases from J, with 11 bases in between. CDR1 is LNHDA, CDR2 SQIVND, per germline (reference sequence). This CDR3 region has 13 residues. The CDR3 DNA reads as TGTGCCAGTACGAACAGGGCGACAGATACGCAGTATTTT. It specifies CASTNRATDTQYF. Based on the CDR3 plus reference TRBV19 and TRBJ2-3, the full variable domain is DGGITQSPKYLFRKEGQNVTLSCEQNLNHDAMYWYRQDPGQGLRLIYYSQIVNDFQKGDIAEGYSVSREKKESFPLTVTSAQKNPTAFYLCASTNRATDTQYFGPGTRLTVL.

This sequence joins TRBV7-9 and TRBJ2-6; a possible D gene is TRBD1 (6 bases). V dropped 1 base and J dropped 0 bases, with 13 bases sitting between them. Germline V gives CDR1 SEHNR, CDR2 FQNEAQ (reference sequence). The CDR3 consists of 18 residues. The CDR3 bases are TGTGCCAGCAGCTTAGATTTGGGACAACTCTCTGGGGCCAACGTCCTGACTTTC. Its translation: CASSLDLGQLSGANVLTF. Supplemented by reference TRBV7-9 and TRBJ2-6, the full variable domain reads DTGVSQNPRHKITKRGQNVTFRCDPISEHNRLYWYRQTLGQGPEFLTYFQNEAQLEKSRLLSDRFSAERPKGSFSTLEIQRTEQGDSAMYLCASSLDLGQLSGANVLTFGAGSRLTVL.

The chain uses TRBV28 and TRBJ1-4, with D possibly matching TRBD1 (6 bases). Per the germline V gene, CDR1 is MDHEN and CDR2 is SYDVKM. The CDR3 loop spans 15 amino acids. The V gene lost 4 bases and the J gene lost 5 bases, with 14 bases spanning the gap. The CDR3 coding sequence is TGTGCCAGCAGTTCCCGGGACACCAAGAATGAAAAACTGTTTTTT. Its translation is CASSSRDTKNEKLFF.

The chain links TRBV3-1 (or the pseudogene TRBV3-2) to TRBJ1-1, with 7 nucleotides matching TRBD1. The V segment lost 6 bases and the J segment 2 bases; nucleotides outside the gene matches: 6. Germline assignment: CDR1 LGHDT and CDR2 YNNKEL (reference sequence). The CDR3 spans 14 residues. For the CDR3, the DNA is TGTGCCAGCAGTAGTAGGGGGCGAAACACTGAAGCTTTCTTT. Protein sequence: CASSSRGRNTEAFF.

Only one count was recorded for this clone. An end of the junction does not agree with germline; a read error may underlie this. The V and J genes are TRBV5-6 and TRBJ2-4; perhaps TRBD1 as D (5 bases). Per the germline V gene, CDR1 is SGHDT and CDR2 is YYEEEE. CDR3 length: 13 residues. This CDR3 reads CASSSEDKDIQYF. The CDR3, as DNA: TGTGCCAGCAGCTCCGAGGACAAAGACATTCAGTACTTC.

This clone occurred a few times. The chain couples TRBV30 to TRBJ2-7, with a weak D call TRBD1 (5 bases). Looked up from germline, CDR1 is GTSNPN and CDR2 is SVGIG (reference sequence). This CDR3 has 13 residues. V lost 7 bases and J lost 6, with 19 bases in between. CDR3 coding DNA: TGTGCCTCCTCCACCCAGGGATGGGGCGAGCAGTACTTC. It is translated as CASSTQGWGEQYF.

The chain links TRBV29-1 to TRBJ1-1; D gene ambiguous. CDR1 and CDR2 from the germline V gene are SQVTM and ANQGSEA. The CDR3 runs 13 residues. The V and J ends lost 8 bases and 5 bases respectively, with 18 bases between them. The CDR3 sequence is CSLRSGGLTEAFF. The CDR3 region has the DNA TGCAGCCTCCGCTCTGGAGGGCTGACTGAAGCTTTCTTT.

This clone was counted only a few times. V usage is TRBV3-1 (or the pseudogene TRBV3-2) and J usage is TRBJ1-1; possible D gene TRBD1, 5 bases. V was cut by 1 base and J by 4 bases, with 19 bases left in between. The CDR3 contains 17 residues. The germline gives CDR1 LGHDT, CDR2 YNNKEL (reference sequence). The CDR3 loop reads CASSQVLQGSLITEAFF. The CDR3 nucleotides read TGTGCCAGCAGCCAAGTCCTCCAGGGAAGTCTGATCACTGAAGCTTTCTTT.

V is TRBV3-1 (or the pseudogene TRBV3-2) and J is TRBJ2-5; maybe TRBD1 (5 bases). The V gene's germline CDR1 is LGHDT and CDR2 YNNKEL (reference sequence). V was shortened by 4 bases and J by 2 bases, with 11 bases between the two germline ends. This CDR3 is built from 14 residues. CDR3 in DNA: TGTGCCAGCAGCCCACAGGAGACACAAGAGACCCAGTACTTC. Its protein product is CASSPQETQETQYF.